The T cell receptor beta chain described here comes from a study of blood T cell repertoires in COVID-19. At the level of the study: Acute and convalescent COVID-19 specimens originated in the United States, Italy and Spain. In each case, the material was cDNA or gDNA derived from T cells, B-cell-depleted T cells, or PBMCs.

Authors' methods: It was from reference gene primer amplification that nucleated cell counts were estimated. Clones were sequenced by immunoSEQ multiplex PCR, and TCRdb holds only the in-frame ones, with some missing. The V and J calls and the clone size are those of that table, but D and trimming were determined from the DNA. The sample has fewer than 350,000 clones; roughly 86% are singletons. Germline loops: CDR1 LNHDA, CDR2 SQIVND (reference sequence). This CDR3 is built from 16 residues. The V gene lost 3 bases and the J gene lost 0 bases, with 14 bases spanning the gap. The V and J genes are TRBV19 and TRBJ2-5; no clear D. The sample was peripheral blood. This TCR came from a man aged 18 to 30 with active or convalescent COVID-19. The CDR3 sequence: CASSITLQLYQETQYF. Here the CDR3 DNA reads TGTGCCAGTAGTATTACCCTCCAGTTGTACCAAGAGACCCAGTACTTC.